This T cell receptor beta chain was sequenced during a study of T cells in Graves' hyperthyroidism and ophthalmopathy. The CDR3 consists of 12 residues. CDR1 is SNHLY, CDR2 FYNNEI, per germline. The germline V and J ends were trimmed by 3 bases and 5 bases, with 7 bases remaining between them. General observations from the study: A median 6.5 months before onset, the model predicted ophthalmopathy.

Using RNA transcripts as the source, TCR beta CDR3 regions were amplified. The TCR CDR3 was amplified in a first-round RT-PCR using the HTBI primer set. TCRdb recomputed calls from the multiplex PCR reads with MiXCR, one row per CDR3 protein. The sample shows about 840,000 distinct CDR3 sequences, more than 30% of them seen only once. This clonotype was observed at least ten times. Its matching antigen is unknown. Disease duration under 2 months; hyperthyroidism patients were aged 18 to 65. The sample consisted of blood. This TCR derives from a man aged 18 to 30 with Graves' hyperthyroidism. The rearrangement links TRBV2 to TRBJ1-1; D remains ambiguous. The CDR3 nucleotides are TGTGCCAGCAGTGACCGGCGGACTGAAGCTTTCTTT. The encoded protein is CASSDRRTEAFF.